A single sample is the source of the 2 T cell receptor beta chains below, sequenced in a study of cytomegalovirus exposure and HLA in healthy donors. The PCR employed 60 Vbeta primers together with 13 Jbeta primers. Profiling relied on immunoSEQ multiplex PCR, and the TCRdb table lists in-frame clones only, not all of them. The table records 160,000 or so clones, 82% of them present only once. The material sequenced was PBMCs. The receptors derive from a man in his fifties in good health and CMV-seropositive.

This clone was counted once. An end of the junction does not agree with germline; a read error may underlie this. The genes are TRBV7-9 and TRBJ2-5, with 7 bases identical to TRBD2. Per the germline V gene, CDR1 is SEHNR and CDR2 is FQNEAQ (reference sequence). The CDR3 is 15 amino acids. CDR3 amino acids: CSSSFTSEVVRTQYF. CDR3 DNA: TGTTCCAGCAGCTTTACTAGCGAAGTAGTGAGGACCCAGTACTTC.

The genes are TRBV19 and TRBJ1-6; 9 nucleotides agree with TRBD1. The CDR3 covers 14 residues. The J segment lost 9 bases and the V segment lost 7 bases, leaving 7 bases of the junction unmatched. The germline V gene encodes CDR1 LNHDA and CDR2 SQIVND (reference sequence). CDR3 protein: CASTMGTGSSPLHF. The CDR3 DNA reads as TGTGCCAGTACTATGGGGACAGGGTCTTCACCCCTCCACTTT.